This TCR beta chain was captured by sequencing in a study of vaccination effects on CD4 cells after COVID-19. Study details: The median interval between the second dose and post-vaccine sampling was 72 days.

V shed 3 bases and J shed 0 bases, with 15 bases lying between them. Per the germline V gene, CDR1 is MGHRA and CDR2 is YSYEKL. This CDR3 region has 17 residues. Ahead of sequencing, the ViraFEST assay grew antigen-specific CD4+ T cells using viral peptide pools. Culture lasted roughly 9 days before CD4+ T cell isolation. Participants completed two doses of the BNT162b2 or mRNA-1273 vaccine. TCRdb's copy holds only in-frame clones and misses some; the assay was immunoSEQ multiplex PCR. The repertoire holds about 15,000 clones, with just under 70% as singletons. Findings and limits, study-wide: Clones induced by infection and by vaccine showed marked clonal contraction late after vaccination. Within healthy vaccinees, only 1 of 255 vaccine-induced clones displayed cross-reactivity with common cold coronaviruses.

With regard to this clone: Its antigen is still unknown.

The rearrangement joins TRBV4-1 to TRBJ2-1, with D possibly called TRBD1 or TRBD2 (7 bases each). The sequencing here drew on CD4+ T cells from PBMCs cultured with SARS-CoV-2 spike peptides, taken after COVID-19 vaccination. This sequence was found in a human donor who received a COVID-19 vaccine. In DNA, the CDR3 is TGCGCCAGCAGCCAGGGAGGGGGACAGCTCTCCTACAATGAGCAGTTCTTC. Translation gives CASSQGGGQLSYNEQFF.